These 23 T cell receptor beta chains were sequenced from one sample in a study of cytomegalovirus exposure and HLA in healthy donors. The primer mix had 60 Vbeta and 13 Jbeta primers. Repertoires were generated with immunoSEQ multiplex PCR, while TCRdb's copy carries only in-frame clones and drops some. The data hold tens of thousands of clones, with more than 65% observed a single time. Sequences were obtained from PBMCs. The receptors originated from a girl aged 2 to 9 in good health and CMV-seropositive.

V gene TRBV19 combines with J gene TRBJ2-1; 10 bases align to TRBD2. V lost 6 bases, J lost 0 bases, and 17 bases stayed unmatched. Germline V CDR1 and CDR2: LNHDA, SQIVND (reference sequence). The CDR3 totals 20 residues. For the CDR3, the DNA is TGTGCCAGTAGGCAGTCCTTGCGACTAGCGGGTACGAGCTCCTACAATGAGCAGTTCTTC. It is translated as CASRQSLRLAGTSSYNEQFF.

This clone was recorded once. This sequence joins TRBV6-5 and TRBJ1-5, with unresolved D. Trimming cost V 6 bases and J 2 bases, with 14 bases left between them. The length of the CDR3 is 15 residues. Per germline, CDR1 MNHEY and CDR2 SVGAGI. The CDR3 is CASRRRSDGNQPQHF. DNA for the CDR3: TGTGCCAGCAGGAGGAGGTCGGATGGCAATCAGCCCCAGCATTTT.

The CDR3 nucleotides are TGTGCCAGCAGTGAAGGACACAATGTTTTCGCTGAAGCTTTCTTT. Translating gives CASSEGHNVFAEAFF. This rearrangement joins TRBV6-1 to TRBJ1-1; no firm D call. The CDR3 covers 15 residues. CDR1 is MNHNS and CDR2 is SASEGT in the germline V gene. Trimming removed 1 base from V and 6 bases from J, with 15 bases in between.

This clone was seen more than once but under ten times. The chain uses TRBV6-4 and TRBJ2-2; 12 nucleotides match TRBD2. Trimming took 0 bases from V and 4 from J; bases not matched to a gene: 0. The CDR3 covers 16 residues. In germline, CDR1 is MRHNA, CDR2 SNTAGT. CDR3 amino acids: CASSDSTSGSTGELFF. DNA for the CDR3: TGTGCCAGCAGTGACTCGACTAGCGGGAGCACCGGGGAGCTGTTTTTT.

The chain carries TRBV6-5 and TRBJ1-1; D perhaps matches TRBD1 (6 bases). This CDR3 is 14 amino acids long. Germline V gene data show CDR1 as MNHEY and CDR2 as SVGAGI. V gave up 7 bases and J gave up 3 bases, with 15 bases separating them. CDR3 in DNA: TGTGCCAGCAAGGCGTGGACAGACCACACTGAAGCTTTCTTT. It encodes CASKAWTDHTEAFF.

This chain joins TRBV7-9 and TRBJ2-1; the D gene is possibly TRBD2 (5 bases). V was trimmed by 7 bases and J by 2 bases, leaving 18 bases between them. Germline loops: CDR1 SEHNR, CDR2 FQNEAQ (reference sequence). The CDR3 covers 16 residues. CDR3: CASTPPSGKTYNEQFF. CDR3 in DNA: TGTGCCAGCACCCCCCCCTCGGGAAAAACCTACAATGAGCAGTTCTTC.

This chain uses TRBV4-2 with TRBJ2-3; maybe TRBD2 (5 bases). V was cut by 8 bases and J by 0 bases, with 15 bases left in between. The CDR3 totals 15 residues. The germline gives CDR1 LGHNA, CDR2 YNFKEQ. CDR3 loop: CASLDTRSSTDTQYF. For the CDR3, the DNA is TGTGCCAGCCTCGATACTAGATCTAGCACAGATACGCAGTATTTT.

This clone was found a few times. This rearrangement joins TRBV7-2 to TRBJ1-4, with 8 bases that match TRBD1. Germline V CDR1 and CDR2: SGHTA, FQGNSA. This CDR3 comprises 15 residues. With V trimmed by 4 bases and J by 10 bases, 11 bases remained unmatched. CDR3 nucleotide sequence: TGTGCCAGCAGCTCAATTACAGGGGGAGCGGGAAAACTGTTTTTT. Protein product: CASSSITGGAGKLFF.

V usage is TRBV7-2 and J usage is TRBJ2-3, with 8 bases aligning to TRBD1. CDR3 length: 14 amino acids. The trim removed 2 bases at V and 4 bases at J, leaving 2 bases unmatched. The germline V gene has CDR1 SGHTA and CDR2 FQGNSA. CDR3 in amino acids: CASSLWTGSDTQYF. The CDR3 coding sequence is TGTGCCAGCAGCTTATGGACAGGGTCAGATACGCAGTATTTT.

This chain connects TRBV13 to TRBJ2-1; D possibly corresponds to TRBD2 (6 bases). Germline CDR1 and CDR2: PRHDT and FYEKMQ (reference sequence). CDR3 length: 15 residues. Trimming left V 3 bases short and J 8 bases short, with 17 bases between. The CDR3, as DNA: TGTGCCAGCAGCTTTTCGGCAGGGCTAGCGTATGAGCAGTTCTTC. Translated: CASSFSAGLAYEQFF.

Only a few counts were recorded for this clone. At the DNA level, this CDR3 is encoded by other sequences in the same sample as well. V and J are TRBV30 and TRBJ1-4; no clear D. The V end was cut by 0 bases, the J end by 8 bases, with 4 bases between. The germline V gene has CDR1 GTSNPN and CDR2 SVGIG (reference sequence). This CDR3 contains 11 residues. CDR3 bases: TGTGCCTGGAGTGTACTGGAAAAACTGTTTTTT. Translating gives CAWSVLEKLFF.

The V call is TRBV6-5, the J call TRBJ1-3; D gene unclear. Germline V gives CDR1 MNHEY, CDR2 SVGAGI. This CDR3 comprises 16 residues. The ends were cut back, 0 bases at V and 4 bases at J, with 13 bases in the middle. CDR3 loop: CASSYSAVAMGNTIYF. CDR3 DNA sequence: TGTGCCAGCAGTTACTCGGCGGTAGCGATGGGAAACACCATATATTTT.

J is TRBJ2-2 and V is TRBV10-3, with D possibly being TRBD2 (6 bases). The CDR3 has 15 residues. In germline, CDR1 is ENHRY, CDR2 SYGVKD. V lost 5 bases to trimming and J lost 8 bases, with 18 bases between them. CDR3 in amino acids: CAISLAEPPFGELFF. CDR3 bases: TGTGCCATCAGTTTAGCGGAACCGCCCTTTGGGGAGCTGTTTTTT.

The rearrangement links TRBV5-4 to TRBJ2-7; the D is unclear. The germline V gene has CDR1 SGHNT and CDR2 YYREEE (reference sequence). Trimming shortened V by 5 bases and J by 2 bases, and 5 bases separated the two germline ends. CDR3 length: 11 residues. CDR3 DNA: TGTGCCAGCAGTCGTGCCTACGAGCAGTACTTC. It yields the protein CASSRAYEQYF.

The V gene is TRBV5-5, the J gene TRBJ1-1; D gene uncertain. There are 11 residues in the CDR3. V was trimmed by 3 bases and J by 7 bases, leaving 7 bases between them. The germline V gene has CDR1 SGHKS and CDR2 YYEKEE (reference sequence). CDR3 amino acids: CASSSVLEAFF. The CDR3, as DNA: TGTGCCAGCAGCTCCGTTCTTGAAGCTTTCTTT.

The gene calls are TRBV6-5 and TRBJ2-3, with 8 bases fitting TRBD2. Germline values: CDR1 MNHEY, CDR2 SVGAGI. Trimming cost V 0 bases and J 1 base; bases outside gene matches: 3. CDR3 size: 16 residues. The CDR3 here is CASSYSTGRGTDTQYF. The CDR3 region has the DNA TGTGCCAGCAGTTACTCGACCGGGAGGGGCACAGATACGCAGTATTTT.

J is TRBJ2-7 and V is TRBV6-5, with a weak D call TRBD1 (6 bases). Germline V CDR1 and CDR2: MNHEY, SVGAGI. Trimming stripped 6 bases from V and 7 bases from J, with 22 bases between. There are 15 residues in the CDR3. The DNA of the CDR3 is TGTGCCAGCAGACCCGACAGGATCTCCTCGCCTGAGCAGTACTTC. Translation gives CASRPDRISSPEQYF.

This sequence joins TRBV6-4 and TRBJ2-1; 7 bases match TRBD2. Germline CDR1 is MRHNA and CDR2 is SNTAGT. The CDR3 is made up of 15 amino acids. V was clipped by 0 bases and J by 6 bases; unmatched bases: 5. The CDR3 loop reads CASSDSRGGSNEQFF. CDR3 bases: TGTGCCAGCAGTGACTCGAGGGGCGGGAGCAATGAGCAGTTCTTC.

The chain carries TRBV5-6 and TRBJ2-4, with D possibly TRBD2 on 5 matching bases. This CDR3 contains 16 residues. CDR1 and CDR2 from the germline V gene are SGHDT and YYEEEE. V was clipped by 4 bases and J by 1 base, with 15 bases between them. The CDR3 DNA follows: TGTGCCAGCAGCCGGTTGAGGTCGGGGGCCAAAAACATTCAGTACTTC. Its protein product is CASSRLRSGAKNIQYF.

The V and J genes are TRBV9 and TRBJ1-2, with no clear D. This CDR3 has 10 amino acids. Germline V gene lookup returns CDR1 SGDLS and CDR2 YYNGEE. V shed 3 bases and J shed 9 bases, with 6 bases lying between them. CDR3 nucleotide sequence: TGTGCCAGCAGCGGTACACGCTACACCTTC. Protein: CASSGTRYTF.

The chain has TRBV7-8 and TRBJ1-5; D possibly corresponds to TRBD1 (5 bases). Germline V gene sequence: CDR1 SGHVS, CDR2 FQNEAQ. The CDR3 runs 16 residues. Trimming removed 2 bases at V and 3 bases at J, with 14 bases between. The CDR3 protein is CASSLFSRQNNQPQHF. CDR3 DNA sequence: TGTGCCAGCAGCTTATTTTCTCGACAGAACAATCAGCCCCAGCATTTT.

The chain has TRBV6-1 and TRBJ1-2, with D perhaps matching TRBD1 (5 bases). V lost 4 bases to trimming and J lost 4 bases, with 13 bases between them. The CDR3 extends over 14 amino acids. Germline lookup yields CDR1 MNHNS and CDR2 SASEGT. The CDR3, as DNA: TGTGCCAGCAGTGCTGAGACAGTATCCTATGGCTACACCTTC. Translation gives CASSAETVSYGYTF.

The chain links TRBV2 to TRBJ1-4; 7 nucleotides align to TRBD1. Germline loops: CDR1 SNHLY, CDR2 FYNNEI. The J segment lost 0 bases and the V segment lost 3 bases, leaving 1 base of the junction unmatched. This CDR3 is built from 15 residues. CDR3 nucleotide sequence: TGTGCCAGCAGTGAGGGGACAGCAACTAATGAAAAACTGTTTTTT. Protein sequence: CASSEGTATNEKLFF.